This TCR beta chain was found in a study of shared clonotypes between healthy human individuals. Study-level findings and limits: Larger estimated richness was generally seen in naive subsets than in memory subsets. For naive CD4 cells, roughly 5% of clonotypes were shared across a handful of donors.

Details on this clone: Antigen unknown.

V lost 7 bases, J lost 1 base, and 10 bases lay in between. This CDR3 comprises 14 residues. Germline loops: CDR1 ENHRY, CDR2 SYGVKD. Using immunoSEQ multiplex PCR, the repertoire was profiled, and TCRdb retains in-frame clones only, with some absent. The sample yields about 2.3 million clones, more than 80% seen once. The rearrangement uses TRBV10-3 and TRBJ2-2, with D perhaps TRBD2 (6 bases). The sequence was obtained from a man younger than 35 in good health. Some clones in this sample may be carry-over from other donors' samples. The sequencing sample was made of naive CD4+ T cells from PBMCs. Subset in this sample: CD45RA+ positively selected. The CDR3 loop reads CAIKGTGNTGELFF. CDR3 nucleotides: TGTGCCATCAAAGGGACTGGGAACACCGGGGAGCTGTTTTTT.